A single sample is the source of the 11 T cell receptor beta chains below, sequenced in a study of OX40 agonist ivuxolimab in advanced cancers. Clones were read by immunoSEQ multiplex PCR, and TCRdb kept only the in-frame ones, dropping some. The data hold 78,000 or so clones, with roughly 90% observed a single time. Here the sequenced sample was CD4+ or CD8+ T cells sorted from blood, taken in a trial of the OX40 agonist ivuxolimab. The source is an adult with an advanced solid tumor such as melanoma, head and neck, liver or kidney cancer.

CDR3 nucleotide sequence: TGTGCCTGGAGTGTACTGGCGGGGGGAGCCAAAAACATTCAGTACTTC. Its translation is CAWSVLAGGAKNIQYF. This sequence joins TRBV30 and TRBJ2-4; the match to TRBD2 covers 8 bases. Trimming at V came to 0 bases and at J to 0 bases, leaving 4 bases not matched to a gene. Germline V gene data show CDR1 as GTSNPN and CDR2 as SVGIG (reference sequence). This CDR3 has 16 amino acids.

The chain uses TRBV11-2 and TRBJ2-7; D is ambiguous. V lost 3 bases, J lost 6 bases, and 6 bases lay in between. Germline V gene sequence: CDR1 SGHAT, CDR2 FQNNGV. This CDR3 comprises 11 residues. For the CDR3, the DNA is TGTGCCAGCAGCTTCGGCCTCGAGCAGTACTTC. This translates into CASSFGLEQYF.

The table lists this clone with a count of one. The chain joins TRBV5-1 to TRBJ2-1; 12 bases line up with TRBD2. The length of the CDR3 is 14 residues. V dropped 4 bases and J dropped 9; count of bases not matched to a gene: 5. Germline V gene data show CDR1 as SGHRS and CDR2 as YFSETQ. CDR3 in DNA: TGCGCCAGCAGCCTTACTAGCGGGGGGCCTGAGCAGTTCTTC. Its protein is CASSLTSGGPEQFF. Filled out from reference TRBV5-1 and TRBJ2-1, the complete variable domain reads KAGVTQTPRYLIKTRGQQVTLSCSPISGHRSVSWYQQTPGQGLQFLFEYFSETQRNKGNFPGRFSGRQFSNSRSEMNVSTLELGDSALYLCASSLTSGGPEQFFGPGTRLTVL.

The rearrangement joins TRBV6-1 to TRBJ1-1; D perhaps matches TRBD1 (6 bases). This CDR3 is 16 amino acids long. Germline V lookup: CDR1 MNHNS, CDR2 SASEGT. Trimming took off 3 bases at V and 4 bases at J, with 18 bases between the two ends. The CDR3 DNA reads TGTGCCAGCAGTGAGTTGGTAGGGGGAGGTATCACTGAAGCTTTCTTT. It encodes CASSELVGGGITEAFF.

This sequence joins TRBV10-3 and TRBJ1-1; D is uncertain. Germline CDR1 reads ENHRY; CDR2 reads SYGVKD. The CDR3 is 15 amino acids. V was cut by 0 bases and J by 1 base, with 9 bases left in between. The DNA of the CDR3 is TGTGCCATCAGTGAGTCGCGTGGACCGAACACTGAAGCTTTCTTT. Amino acids: CAISESRGPNTEAFF.

J is TRBJ1-5 and V is TRBV11-2; TRBD1 matches at 11 bases. J gave up 6 bases and V 3 bases, and 4 bases lay outside the gene matches. This CDR3 region has 15 residues. Germline V gene lookup returns CDR1 SGHAT and CDR2 FQNNGV. The CDR3: CASSLGTGGGQPQHF. DNA for the CDR3: TGTGCCAGCAGCTTGGGGACAGGGGGAGGTCAGCCCCAGCATTTT.

The chain uses TRBV23-1 and TRBJ1-5; perhaps TRBD1 as D (5 bases). TRBV23-1 is annotated as an ORF whose role is uncertain. The CDR3 totals 22 residues. V shed 2 bases and J shed 2 bases, with 31 bases lying between them. This CDR3 reads CASSQTARPLFPGGAGNQPQHF. Written as DNA, the CDR3 is TGCGCCAGCAGTCAAACTGCCCGACCTCTTTTTCCCGGGGGAGCGGGCAATCAGCCCCAGCATTTT.

The chain links TRBV4-1 to TRBJ2-1, with 10 nucleotides matching TRBD1. The length of the CDR3 is 16 residues. The germline gives CDR1 MGHRA, CDR2 YSYEKL. V was pared by 0 bases and J by 3 bases, with 2 bases of the junction left unmatched. The CDR3 protein is CASSQDGTGDYNEQFF. The CDR3 bases are TGCGCCAGCAGCCAAGATGGGACAGGGGACTACAATGAGCAGTTCTTC.

The CDR3 protein is CATSSGGGYEQYF. In nucleotides, the CDR3 is TGTGCCACCTCAAGTGGAGGGGGCTACGAGCAGTACTTC. The rearrangement links TRBV27 to TRBJ2-7, with D perhaps assigned TRBD1 or TRBD2 (6 bases each). The germline V gene encodes CDR1 MNHEY and CDR2 SMNVEV (reference sequence). The ends were cut back, 10 bases at V and 3 bases at J, with 16 bases in the middle. This CDR3 comprises 13 residues.

The chain recombines TRBV15 with TRBJ1-6, with TRBD1 matching over 9 bases. The CDR3 is made up of 17 amino acids. The germline V gene encodes CDR1 LNHNV and CDR2 YYDKDF (reference sequence). J lost 6 bases, V lost 3 bases, and 9 bases had no gene match. CDR3: CATSSHPTGQGNSPLHF. CDR3 nucleotides: TGTGCCACCAGCAGCCACCCGACGGGACAGGGTAATTCACCCCTCCACTTT.

The chain is built from TRBV5-5 and TRBJ1-6, with D uncertain. Germline values: CDR1 SGHKS, CDR2 YYEKEE (reference sequence). The V gene lost 0 bases and the J gene lost 13 bases, with 5 bases spanning the gap. The CDR3 length is 11 residues. CDR3 amino acids: CASSLGYPLHF. The CDR3, as DNA: TGTGCCAGCAGCTTGGGATATCCCCTCCACTTT. The variable domain in full, completed from reference TRBV5-5 and TRBJ1-6, reads DAGVTQSPTHLIKTRGQQVTLRCSPISGHKSVSWYQQVLGQGPQFIFQYYEKEERGRGNFPDRFSARQFPNYSSELNVNALLLGDSALYLCASSLGYPLHFGNGTRLTVT.